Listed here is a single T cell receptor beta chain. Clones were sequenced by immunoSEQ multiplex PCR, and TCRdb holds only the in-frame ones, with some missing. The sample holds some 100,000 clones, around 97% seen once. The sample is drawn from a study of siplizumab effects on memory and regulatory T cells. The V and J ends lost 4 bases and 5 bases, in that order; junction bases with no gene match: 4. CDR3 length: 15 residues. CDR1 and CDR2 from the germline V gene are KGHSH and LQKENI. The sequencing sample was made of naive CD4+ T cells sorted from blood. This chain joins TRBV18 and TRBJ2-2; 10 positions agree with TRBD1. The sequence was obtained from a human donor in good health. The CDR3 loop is CASSLDRGRTGELFF. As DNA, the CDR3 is TGTGCCAGCTCACTGGACAGGGGGAGGACCGGGGAGCTGTTTTTT.